Below are 17 T cell receptor beta chains sequenced from a single sample in a study of shared clonotypes between healthy human individuals (dated by TCRdb to 2018 to 2020). The protocol used for the library was the immunoSEQ multiplex PCR assay. In its TCRdb copy, this immuneACCESS table keeps in-frame sequences only and misses some clones. Where compared with another copy, unresolved V genes explain less than half of these, and the others have no known cause. The sample profile shows about 750,000 clones; roughly 92% of them were found once. The top ten clonotypes cover around 24% of the sample. CD8 naive samples were CD45RO-negative cells positively selected for CCR7, giving a CD45RA+CCR7+ population that excluded TemRA cells. The sequenced sample was naive CD8+ T cells sorted from blood. This specimen's cell subset or site label, interpreted: CD45RA+CCR7+. These TCRs come from a man aged 25 to 40 in good health.

The chain links TRBV2 to TRBJ2-1; 9 bases are a match to TRBD2. V was clipped by 4 bases and J by 8 bases; unmatched bases: 12. The CDR3 totals 16 residues. Germline loops: CDR1 SNHLY, CDR2 FYNNEI. The CDR3 nucleotides read TGTGCCAGCAGTGGTGTGCGGGAGGGGGGTAAGCATGAGCAGTTCTTC. Its protein is CASSGVREGGKHEQFF.

The chain recombines TRBV6-5 with TRBJ2-7, with TRBD1 matching 10 bases. The junction had 7 bases not matched to a gene; V was cut back by 5 bases and J by 3 bases. Germline CDR1 and CDR2: MNHEY and SVGAGI. The CDR3 loop spans 15 amino acids. This CDR3 is CASSPSGTGVYEQYF. The CDR3 nucleotides read TGTGCCAGCAGTCCCTCCGGGACAGGGGTCTACGAGCAGTACTTC.

This clone was found once. The chain combines TRBV7-2 with TRBJ2-7, with D uncertain. Germline V CDR1 and CDR2: SGHTA, FQGNSA. Deletions cut 5 bases from V and 0 bases from J, with 8 bases between. This CDR3 contains 13 residues. In nucleotides, the CDR3 is TGTGCCAGCAGCAAGCCTTCCTCCTACGAGCAGTACTTC. Its protein is CASSKPSSYEQYF.

This sequence joins TRBV5-6 and TRBJ1-1; a possible D gene is TRBD1 (6 bases). CDR1 SGHDT and CDR2 YYEEEE come from the germline V gene. The V end lost 1 base, the J end lost 3 bases, and 19 bases lay between the germline ends. This CDR3 comprises 17 residues. CDR3 in DNA: TGTGCCAGCAGCTTGATCTTTTCAGGGGCCGGAGACACTGAAGCTTTCTTT. This gives the protein CASSLIFSGAGDTEAFF.

The V gene is TRBV7-9, the J gene TRBJ1-4; 10 nucleotides agree with TRBD1. Germline CDR1 and CDR2: SEHNR and FQNEAQ (reference sequence). Unmatched junction bases numbered 11, after V lost 5 bases and J lost 8 bases. The CDR3 sequence is 16 residues long. Written as DNA, the CDR3 is TGTGCCAGCAGCCCACGTTGGGGACAGGGGTTAGAAAAACTGTTTTTT. The encoded protein is CASSPRWGQGLEKLFF.

This clone was seen more than once but under ten times. The V and J genes are TRBV5-1 and TRBJ2-4, with 8 bases identical to TRBD1. V shed 4 bases and J 8 bases; nucleotides not matched to a gene: 2. Germline loops: CDR1 SGHRS, CDR2 YFSETQ. CDR3 size: 12 residues. This CDR3 is CASSRGQDIQYF. DNA of the CDR3: TGCGCCAGCAGCAGGGGACAGGACATTCAGTACTTC. Drawing the rest from reference TRBV5-1 and TRBJ2-4, the complete variable domain is KAGVTQTPRYLIKTRGQQVTLSCSPISGHRSVSWYQQTPGQGLQFLFEYFSETQRNKGNFPGRFSGRQFSNSRSEMNVSTLELGDSALYLCASSRGQDIQYFGAGTRLSVL.

This clone was detected only a few times. The genes are TRBV10-3 and TRBJ2-2, with 10 positions matching TRBD2. CDR3 size: 16 residues. V trimming: 8 bases; J trimming: 3 bases; junction bases outside the gene matches: 9. Germline V gene data show CDR1 as ENHRY and CDR2 as SYGVKD. The CDR3 reads CAILRAGGKYTGELFF. The CDR3, as DNA: TGTGCCATCTTAAGAGCGGGAGGGAAGTACACCGGGGAGCTGTTTTTT.

A word on this clone: The sample contains more than one DNA sequence encoding this CDR3. The rearrangement joins TRBV13 to TRBJ2-7; 7 nucleotides line up with TRBD2. V was clipped by 3 bases and J by 2 bases; unmatched bases: 4. CDR3 length: 14 residues. Germline CDR1 PRHDT, CDR2 FYEKMQ (reference sequence). Here the CDR3 DNA reads TGTGCCAGCAGCTTGGCTAGCGGCCCCTACGAGCAGTACTTC. Its translation: CASSLASGPYEQYF. The full variable domain, its missing parts supplied by reference TRBV13 and TRBJ2-7, is AAGVIQSPRHLIKEKRETATLKCYPIPRHDTVYWYQQGPGQDPQFLISFYEKMQSDKGSIPDRFSAQQFSDYHSELNMSSLELGDSALYFCASSLASGPYEQYFGPGTRLTVT.

This rearrangement joins TRBV11-2 to TRBJ1-1; TRBD1 aligns across 7 bases. Germline lookup yields CDR1 SGHAT and CDR2 FQNNGV. V shed 1 base and J 3 bases; nucleotides not matched to a gene: 11. CDR3 length: 17 amino acids. CDR3 nucleotides: TGTGCCAGCAGCTTAGTCGGCCAGGGGGTAGTGTACACTGAAGCTTTCTTT. This codes for CASSLVGQGVVYTEAFF.

This chain links TRBV11-1 with TRBJ2-1, with 13 bases matching TRBD2. Trimming took 3 bases from V and 2 from J; bases not matched to a gene: 1. Germline CDR1 SGHAT, CDR2 FQDESV (reference sequence). The CDR3 sequence is 16 residues long. The CDR3 loop is CASSFGTSGTYNEQFF. DNA of the CDR3: TGTGCCAGCAGCTTCGGGACTAGCGGGACCTACAATGAGCAGTTCTTC.

This clone was seen a few times. The rearrangement joins TRBV5-1 to TRBJ1-1; D not certain. Per germline, CDR1 SGHRS and CDR2 YFSETQ. The germline V and J ends were trimmed by 5 bases and 0 bases, with 8 bases remaining between them. The CDR3 spans 13 residues. CDR3 coding DNA: TGCGCCAGCAGTTCATCCATGAACACTGAAGCTTTCTTT. This translates into CASSSSMNTEAFF.

V gene TRBV29-1 combines with J gene TRBJ2-2; TRBD2 is a possible D gene (5 bases). CDR3 length equals 15 residues. Deletions cut 3 bases from V and 1 base from J, with 12 bases between. The germline V gene encodes CDR1 SQVTM and CDR2 ANQGSEA. The CDR3 sequence: CSVESAGKNTGELFF. CDR3 nucleotides: TGCAGCGTTGAGTCAGCCGGGAAGAACACCGGGGAGCTGTTTTTT.

This clone has a handful of counts. J is TRBJ2-1 and V is TRBV7-9; D possibly corresponds to TRBD2 (5 bases). The CDR3 spans 11 residues. Trimming pared 3 bases from V and 9 bases from J, leaving 6 bases between. The germline gives CDR1 SEHNR, CDR2 FQNEAQ (reference sequence). This chain's CDR3 is CASSFSGEQFF. DNA of the CDR3: TGTGCCAGCAGCTTCAGCGGTGAGCAGTTCTTC.

CDR3 coding DNA: TGTGCCAGCAGTTTCCCGACAGAGGCCCCTGGAAACACCATATATTTT. This codes for CASSFPTEAPGNTIYF. This chain joins TRBV28 and TRBJ1-3; the D gene is possibly TRBD1 (5 bases). Germline CDR1 MDHEN, CDR2 SYDVKM. The CDR3 is 16 residues long. V was trimmed by 3 bases and J by 2 bases, leaving 14 bases between them.

As concerns this clone: A much larger clone lies a single base off, so this may be a read error. Other DNA sequences in this sample translate to the same CDR3. The rearrangement uses TRBV4-1 and TRBJ1-5; D is undetermined. Trimming took off 0 bases at V and 1 base at J, with 7 bases between the two ends. CDR1 MGHRA and CDR2 YSYEKL come from the germline V gene. This CDR3 contains 15 residues. The DNA of the CDR3 is TGCGCCAGCAGCCAAGATATGGGAAGCAATCAGCCCCAGCATTTT. This translates into CASSQDMGSNQPQHF.

This chain joins TRBV27 and TRBJ2-7; TRBD2 agrees at 13 bases. This CDR3 spans 17 amino acids. Germline trimming cut 5 bases from V and 5 bases from J; bases unmatched to any gene: 12. Germline V gene data show CDR1 as MNHEY and CDR2 as SMNVEV (reference sequence). Written as DNA, the CDR3 is TGTGCCAGCAGTATCACCGGACTAGCGGGAGTTGGCAACGAGCAGTACTTC. Amino acids: CASSITGLAGVGNEQYF.

The chain uses TRBV4-3 and TRBJ2-7; TRBD2 is a possible D gene (6 bases). V dropped 4 bases and J dropped 2 bases, with 12 bases sitting between them. The CDR3 totals 14 residues. Germline loops: CDR1 LGHNA, CDR2 YSLEER. CDR3 nucleotide sequence: TGCGCCAGCAGCCCTCGGCGGGGTACCTACGAGCAGTACTTC. Translated: CASSPRRGTYEQYF.